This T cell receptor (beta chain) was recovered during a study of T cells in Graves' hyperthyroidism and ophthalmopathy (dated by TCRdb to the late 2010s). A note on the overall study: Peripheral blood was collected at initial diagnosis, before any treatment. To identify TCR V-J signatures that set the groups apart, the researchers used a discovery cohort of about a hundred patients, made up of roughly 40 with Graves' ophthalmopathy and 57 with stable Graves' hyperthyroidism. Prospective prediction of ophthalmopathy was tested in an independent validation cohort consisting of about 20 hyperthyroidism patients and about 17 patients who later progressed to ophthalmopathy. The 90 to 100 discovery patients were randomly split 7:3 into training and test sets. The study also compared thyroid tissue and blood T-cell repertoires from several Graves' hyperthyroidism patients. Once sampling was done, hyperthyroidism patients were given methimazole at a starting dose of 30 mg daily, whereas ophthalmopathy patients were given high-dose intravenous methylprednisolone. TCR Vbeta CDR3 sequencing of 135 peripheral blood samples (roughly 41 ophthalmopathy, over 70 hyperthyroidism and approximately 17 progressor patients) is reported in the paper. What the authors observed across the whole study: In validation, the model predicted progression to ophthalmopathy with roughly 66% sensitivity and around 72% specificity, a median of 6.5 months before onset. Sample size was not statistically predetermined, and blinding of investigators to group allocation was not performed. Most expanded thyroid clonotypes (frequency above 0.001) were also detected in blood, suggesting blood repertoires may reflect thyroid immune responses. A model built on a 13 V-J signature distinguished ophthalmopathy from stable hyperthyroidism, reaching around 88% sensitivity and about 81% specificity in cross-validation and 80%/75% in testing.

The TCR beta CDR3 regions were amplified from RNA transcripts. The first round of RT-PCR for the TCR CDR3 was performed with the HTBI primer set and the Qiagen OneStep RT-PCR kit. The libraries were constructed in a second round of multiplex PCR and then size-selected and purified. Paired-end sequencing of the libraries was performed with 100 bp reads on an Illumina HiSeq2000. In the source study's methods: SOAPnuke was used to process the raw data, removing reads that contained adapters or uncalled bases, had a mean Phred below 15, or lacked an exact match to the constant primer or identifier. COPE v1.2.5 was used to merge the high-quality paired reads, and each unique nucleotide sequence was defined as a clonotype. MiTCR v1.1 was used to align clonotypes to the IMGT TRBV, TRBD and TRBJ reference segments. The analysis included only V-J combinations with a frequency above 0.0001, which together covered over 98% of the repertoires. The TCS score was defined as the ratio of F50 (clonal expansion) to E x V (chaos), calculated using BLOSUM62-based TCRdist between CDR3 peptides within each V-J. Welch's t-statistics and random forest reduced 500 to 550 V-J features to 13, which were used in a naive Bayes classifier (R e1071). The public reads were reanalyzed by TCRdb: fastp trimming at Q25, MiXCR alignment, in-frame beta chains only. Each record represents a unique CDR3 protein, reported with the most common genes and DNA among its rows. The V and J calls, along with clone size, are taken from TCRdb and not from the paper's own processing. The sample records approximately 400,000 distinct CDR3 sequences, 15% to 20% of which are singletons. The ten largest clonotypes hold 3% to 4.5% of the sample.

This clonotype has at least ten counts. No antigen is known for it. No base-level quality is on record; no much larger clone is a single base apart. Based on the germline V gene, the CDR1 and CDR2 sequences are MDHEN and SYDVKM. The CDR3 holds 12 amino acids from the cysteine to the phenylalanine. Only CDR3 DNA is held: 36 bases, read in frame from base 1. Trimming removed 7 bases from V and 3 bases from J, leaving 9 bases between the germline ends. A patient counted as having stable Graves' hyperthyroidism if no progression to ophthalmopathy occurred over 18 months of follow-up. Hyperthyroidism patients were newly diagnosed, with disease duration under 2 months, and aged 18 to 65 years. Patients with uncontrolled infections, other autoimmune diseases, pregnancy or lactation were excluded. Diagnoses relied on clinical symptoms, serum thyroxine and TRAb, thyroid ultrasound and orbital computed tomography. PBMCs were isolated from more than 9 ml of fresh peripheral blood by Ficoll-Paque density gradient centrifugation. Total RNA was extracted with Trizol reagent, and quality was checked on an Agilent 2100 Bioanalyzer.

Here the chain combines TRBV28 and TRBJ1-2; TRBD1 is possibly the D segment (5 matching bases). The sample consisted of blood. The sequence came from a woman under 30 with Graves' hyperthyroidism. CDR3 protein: CASKGRDYGYTF. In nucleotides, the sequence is TGTGCCAGCAAGGGCAGGGACTATGGCTACACCTTC.